Below, 31 T cell receptor beta chains from the same sample are listed, as sequenced in a study of spatial heterogeneity in lung cancer (dated 2019 in TCRdb). The library was prepared using 5' RACE. The listed sequencing device is NextSeq 500. The public reads were quality trimmed at Q25 with fastp and then assembled into clones with MiXCR by TCRdb, keeping productive beta chains. CDR3 protein duplicates are merged, each entry listing the most common genes and DNA. The sample data list 25,000 or so distinct CDR3 sequences, and 4.5% to 5.5% of these were observed just once. 4% to 6.5% of the sample is held by the ten biggest clonotypes. The time point label here, explained by the study, means: sample taken at primary tumor resection. TCR sequencing used whole RNA extracted from tumor and nontumor lung tissue, or from cryopreserved PBMC samples, without cell sorting. The sample here was PBMCs, taken at surgery. The receptors derive from a male donor with early-stage non-small cell lung cancer.

In DNA form, the CDR3 reads TGTGCCAGCAGTAAAGGACAGGACAATCAGCCCCAGCATTTT. It translates to CASSKGQDNQPQHF. V and J are TRBV2 and TRBJ1-5; TRBD1 matches 7 bases. CDR3 length equals 14 residues. V was pared by 5 bases and J by 3 bases, with 4 bases of the junction left unmatched. Germline-derived CDR1 and CDR2 are SNHLY and FYNNEI.

Only a few counts were recorded for this clonotype. The chain couples TRBV6-2 or TRBV6-3 to TRBJ1-5, with 9 positions matching TRBD1. V shed 5 bases and J 6 bases; nucleotides not matched to a gene: 5. This CDR3 contains 14 residues. Germline V gene data show CDR1 as MNHEY and CDR2 as SVGEGT. The CDR3 reads CASSKTGGGQPQHF. The CDR3 DNA follows: TGTGCCAGCAGTAAGACAGGGGGTGGTCAGCCCCAGCATTTT.

This clonotype was observed at least ten times. This rearrangement joins TRBV2 to TRBJ1-1; D is ambiguous. Germline CDR1 and CDR2: SNHLY and FYNNEI. The germline V and J ends were trimmed by 7 bases and 1 base, with 13 bases remaining between them. The length of the CDR3 is 14 residues. The CDR3, as DNA: TGTGCCAGCAAACTGACCGCCGGGAACACTGAAGCTTTCTTT. This gives the protein CASKLTAGNTEAFF.

This clonotype has ten or more counts. The chain links TRBV3-1 to TRBJ1-5; TRBD1 might be the D (5 bases). Deletions cut 4 bases from V and 1 base from J, with 8 bases between. The CDR3 spans 14 residues. The germline CDR1 and CDR2 sequences are LGHDT and YNNKEL (reference sequence). Here the CDR3 reads CASSPRDSNQPQHF. The DNA for the CDR3 is TGTGCCAGCAGCCCCCGGGACAGCAATCAGCCCCAGCATTTT.

This clonotype was seen ten or more times. The chain combines TRBV7-9 with TRBJ1-1; D gene ambiguous. Germline V gene lookup returns CDR1 SEHNR and CDR2 FQNEAQ (reference sequence). Trimming stripped 1 base from V and 1 base from J, with 7 bases between. The CDR3 has 14 residues. The CDR3 nucleotides are TGTGCCAGCAGCTTAGGAGGAGGGAACACTGAAGCTTTCTTT. It encodes CASSLGGGNTEAFF. Using reference TRBV7-9 and TRBJ1-1 for the parts outside the CDR3, the full variable domain is DTGVSQNPRHKITKRGQNVTFRCDPISEHNRLYWYRQTLGQGPEFLTYFQNEAQLEKSRLLSDRFSAERPKGSFSTLEIQRTEQGDSAMYLCASSLGGGNTEAFFGQGTRLTVV.

This clonotype has a count of ten or more. The chain employs TRBV5-1 and TRBJ2-1; unclear D gene. Trimming took 0 bases from V and 3 from J, leaving 1 base between them. Germline V CDR1 and CDR2: SGHRS, YFSETQ. This CDR3 is 12 amino acids long. Written as DNA, the CDR3 is TGCGCCAGCAGCTTGGACTACAATGAGCAGTTCTTC. Translated: CASSLDYNEQFF.

This clonotype was seen repeatedly, ten times or more. The chain is built from TRBV7-2 and TRBJ2-5, with 14 positions matching TRBD2. The V segment lost 5 bases and the J segment 5 bases; nucleotides outside the gene matches: 7. The germline gives CDR1 SGHTA, CDR2 FQGNSA. The CDR3 length is 16 residues. In nucleotides, the CDR3 is TGTGCCAGCAGCGACCGACTAGCGGGGGGGTTGGAGACCCAGTACTTC. It encodes CASSDRLAGGLETQYF.

This clonotype was observed many times. V is TRBV7-8 and J is TRBJ1-1, with D unresolved. Looked up from germline, CDR1 is SGHVS and CDR2 is FQNEAQ. V was cut by 4 bases and J by 0 bases, with 6 bases left in between. The CDR3 is 13 residues long. CDR3 nucleotide sequence: TGTGCCAGCAGCTCGAGAATGAACACTGAAGCTTTCTTT. Its translation: CASSSRMNTEAFF.

This clonotype was observed a few times. The CDR3 region has the DNA TGTGCCAGCTCACAAAGACAGGGATCGAACGGTGAAGCTTTCTTT. This sequence encodes CASSQRQGSNGEAFF. The V gene is TRBV18, the J gene TRBJ1-1; 7 positions agree with TRBD1. V lost 4 bases to trimming and J lost 7 bases; unmatched junction nucleotides: 12. The CDR3 covers 15 residues. Per germline, CDR1 KGHSH and CDR2 LQKENI.

This clonotype was observed many times. V is TRBV18 and J is TRBJ2-7, with D hard to call. CDR3 length equals 14 residues. Germline CDR1 is KGHSH and CDR2 is LQKENI. The ends were cut back, 2 bases at V and 2 bases at J, with 10 bases in the middle. CDR3 nucleotides: TGTGCCAGCTCACCAAGATCGGTCGCCTACGAGCAGTACTTC. It translates to CASSPRSVAYEQYF. The full variable domain, its missing parts supplied by reference TRBV18 and TRBJ2-7, is NAGVMQNPRHLVRRRGQEARLRCSPMKGHSHVYWYRQLPEEGLKFMVYLQKENIIDESGMPKERFSAEFPKEGPSILRIQQVVRGDSAAYFCASSPRSVAYEQYFGPGTRLTVT.

This clonotype was observed at least ten times. The chain combines TRBV6-5 with TRBJ2-4, with TRBD2 identical over 12 bases. V trimming: 5 bases; J trimming: 4 bases; junction bases outside the gene matches: 6. The CDR3 loop spans 16 amino acids. CDR1 MNHEY and CDR2 SVGAGI come from the germline V gene. In nucleotides, the CDR3 is TGTGCCAGCAGTAGTGGGACTAGCGGGCCAAAAAACATTCAGTACTTC. The encoded protein is CASSSGTSGPKNIQYF.

This clonotype came up many times. V and J are TRBV2 and TRBJ1-1; D call uncertain. Germline-derived CDR1 and CDR2 are SNHLY and FYNNEI. The CDR3 is made up of 11 amino acids. With 8 bases removed from V and 1 base from J, the gap between germline ends came to 5 bases. This CDR3 is CASGQNTEAFF. The CDR3 DNA reads TGTGCCAGCGGCCAGAACACTGAAGCTTTCTTT.

This clonotype has only a few counts. The CDR3 spells CASSHSGQETQYF. CDR3 in DNA: TGTGCCAGCAGTCATAGCGGCCAAGAGACCCAGTACTTC. The genes are TRBV12-3 or TRBV12-4 and TRBJ2-5; TRBD2 is a possible D gene (6 bases). The CDR3 covers 13 residues. V was trimmed by 5 bases and J by 1 base, leaving 8 bases between them.

The sample holds many counts of this clonotype. The chain is built from TRBV28 and TRBJ2-7; TRBD1 agrees at 10 bases. The CDR3 contains 14 residues. V dropped 6 bases and J dropped 3; count of bases not matched to a gene: 5. Germline values: CDR1 MDHEN, CDR2 SYDVKM. The CDR3 coding sequence is TGTGCCAGCAGACGGACAGGGGGAGGCTACGAGCAGTACTTC. Residues: CASRRTGGGYEQYF.

This clonotype was detected only a few times. This chain connects TRBV28 to TRBJ1-4, with D perhaps matching TRBD1 (5 bases). Trimming pared 9 bases from V and 4 bases from J, leaving 15 bases between. In germline, CDR1 is MDHEN, CDR2 SYDVKM. The CDR3 totals 14 residues. The CDR3 loop reads CASGLGQLNEKLFF. CDR3 sequence (DNA): TGTGCCAGTGGGTTGGGGCAGCTTAATGAAAAACTGTTTTTT.

A few counts support this clonotype. The chain couples TRBV7-8 to TRBJ2-2; D is unresolved. Germline CDR1 reads SGHVS; CDR2 reads FQNEAQ. The ends were cut back, 7 bases at V and 4 bases at J, with 28 bases in the middle. This CDR3 spans 19 amino acids. For the CDR3, the DNA is TGTGCCAGCACCCCCAGTGTTGGATCGGAATGGCTGGTCACCGGGGAGCTGTTTTTT. Encoded protein: CASTPSVGSEWLVTGELFF.

This clonotype was seen many times. The chain uses TRBV6-5 and TRBJ2-3; no clear D gene. V shed 6 bases and J shed 1 base, with 14 bases lying between them. This CDR3 has 15 residues. Germline CDR1 MNHEY, CDR2 SVGAGI. CDR3 amino acids: CASSFRDPRTDTQYF. CDR3 coding DNA: TGTGCCAGCAGCTTCAGAGACCCCCGCACAGATACGCAGTATTTT.

This clonotype appeared many times. V usage is TRBV28 and J usage is TRBJ1-1, with D perhaps TRBD1 (6 bases). The length of the CDR3 is 12 residues. CDR1 is MDHEN and CDR2 is SYDVKM in the germline V gene. Trimming shortened V by 8 bases and J by 8 bases, and 15 bases separated the two germline ends. Written as DNA, the CDR3 is TGTGCCAGCGAAACAGGGTATCGGGAAGCTTTCTTT. Protein product: CASETGYREAFF.

This clonotype is medium-sized (0.01 to 0.1%) by share. V gene TRBV6-2 or TRBV6-3 combines with J gene TRBJ1-5; D gene ambiguous. V lost 4 bases to trimming and J lost 3 bases, with 7 bases between them. From germline, CDR1 is MNHEY and CDR2 SVGEGT. The CDR3 is 13 amino acids. In DNA form, the CDR3 reads TGTGCCAGCAGTTTTGGGTACAATCAGCCCCAGCATTTT. This translates into CASSFGYNQPQHF.

This clonotype appeared many times. The chain links TRBV5-1 to TRBJ1-4; 7 positions agree with TRBD1. There are 16 residues in the CDR3. The junction had 6 bases not matched to a gene; V was cut back by 4 bases and J by 0 bases. Germline lookup yields CDR1 SGHRS and CDR2 YFSETQ. The CDR3 spells CASSPGTVATNEKLFF. Written as DNA, the CDR3 is TGCGCCAGCAGCCCCGGGACAGTTGCAACTAATGAAAAACTGTTTTTT.

At least ten counts were recorded for this clonotype. The V call is TRBV7-2, the J call TRBJ1-5; TRBD1 aligns across 8 bases. The CDR3 totals 16 residues. Per the germline V gene, CDR1 is SGHTA and CDR2 is FQGNSA. The ends lost 5 bases at V and 7 bases at J; junction bases unmatched: 13. CDR3 sequence: CASSPNPTGARQPQHF. In nucleotides, the CDR3 is TGTGCCAGCAGCCCGAACCCGACAGGGGCTCGGCAGCCCCAGCATTTT.

Many counts were recorded for this clonotype. The chain employs TRBV9 and TRBJ2-5; TRBD2 matches 7 bases. The CDR3 has 15 amino acids. The ends lost 0 bases at V and 2 bases at J; junction bases unmatched: 4. The germline V gene has CDR1 SGDLS and CDR2 YYNGEE. CDR3 sequence reads: CASSVVGGSQETQYF. As DNA, the CDR3 is TGTGCCAGCAGCGTAGTAGGCGGGAGTCAAGAGACCCAGTACTTC. The full variable domain, completed using reference TRBV9 and TRBJ2-5, is DSGVTQTPKHLITATGQRVTLRCSPRSGDLSVYWYQQSLDQGLQFLIQYYNGEERAKGNILERFSAQQFPDLHSELNLSSLELGDSALYFCASSVVGGSQETQYFGPGTRLLVL.

This clonotype was detected many times. The chain uses TRBV20-1 and TRBJ1-2; D may be TRBD1 (5 bases). The CDR3 runs to 13 residues. Germline CDR1 is DFQATT and CDR2 is SNEGSKA (reference sequence). V dropped 6 bases and J dropped 1 base, with 12 bases sitting between them. The CDR3 DNA sequence: TGCAGTGCCCCCCAGGGCCGTAACTATGGCTACACCTTC. It specifies CSAPQGRNYGYTF.

The J gene is TRBJ1-4, the V gene TRBV28; D uncertain. V was pared by 2 bases and J by 0 bases, with 13 bases between. The CDR3 covers 17 residues. Germline V gene lookup returns CDR1 MDHEN and CDR2 SYDVKM. Here the CDR3 DNA reads TGTGCCAGCAGTTTAGAAGGTTCTGGGGCAACTAATGAAAAACTGTTTTTT. This translates into CASSLEGSGATNEKLFF.

In this sample, this clonotype turned up many times. The chain couples TRBV11-2 to TRBJ1-2; D call uncertain. V shed 2 bases and J shed 4 bases, with 14 bases lying between them. This CDR3 has 15 residues. Per the germline V gene, CDR1 is SGHAT and CDR2 is FQNNGV. CDR3 loop: CASSLQVHVSYGYTF. Written as DNA, the CDR3 is TGTGCCAGCAGCTTACAAGTCCACGTAAGCTATGGCTACACCTTC.

This clonotype has a count of ten or more. J is TRBJ1-5 and V is TRBV28; the match to TRBD1 covers 8 bases. With 7 bases clipped from V and 2 bases from J, the junction kept 10 bases outside the gene matches. Germline V lookup: CDR1 MDHEN, CDR2 SYDVKM. The CDR3 contains 16 residues. This chain's CDR3 is CASTTGGGFGNQPQHF. In DNA form, the CDR3 reads TGTGCCAGCACCACAGGGGGTGGATTTGGCAATCAGCCCCAGCATTTT.

This clonotype was counted at least ten times. The rearrangement links TRBV10-2 to TRBJ2-3; 16 nucleotides agree with TRBD2. CDR3 size: 17 residues. Trimming cost V 7 bases and J 5 bases; bases outside gene matches: 9. Germline V gives CDR1 WSHSY, CDR2 SAAADI. CDR3 bases: TGCGCCAGCACCGATGGGACTAGCGGGAGGGTCGTAGATACGCAGTATTTT. Its translation: CASTDGTSGRVVDTQYF.

There are many counts of this clonotype. The rearrangement uses TRBV12-5 and TRBJ2-1, with TRBD1 matching 9 bases. The CDR3 has 12 amino acids. V shed 5 bases, J shed 9 bases, and the junction held 2 bases outside the gene matches. Germline assignment: CDR1 LGHNT and CDR2 FRNRAP. The CDR3 region is CASGLDRGEQFF. CDR3 nucleotide sequence: TGTGCTAGTGGTCTGGACAGGGGTGAGCAGTTCTTC.

This clonotype has at least ten counts. The J gene is TRBJ1-2, the V gene TRBV12-3 or TRBV12-4; D gene unclear. The ends were cut back, 6 bases at V and 6 bases at J, with 20 bases in the middle. This CDR3 region has 15 residues. CDR3 sequence (DNA): TGTGCCAGCAGCCCCCCAGGATCAAGACTTCATGGCTACACCTTC. Its translation: CASSPPGSRLHGYTF.

The table lists this clonotype with many counts. This chain connects TRBV28 to TRBJ1-2; no clear D gene. Germline CDR1 and CDR2: MDHEN and SYDVKM. V was trimmed by 6 bases and J by 2 bases, leaving 10 bases between them. The CDR3 has 13 residues. The CDR3 bases are TGTGCCAGCAGAGCCGGTGGGAACTATGGCTACACCTTC. Amino acids: CASRAGGNYGYTF.

This clonotype was seen at least ten times. This chain joins TRBV10-3 and TRBJ2-7; D is ambiguous. Germline V CDR1 and CDR2: ENHRY, SYGVKD. There are 15 residues in the CDR3. The germline V and J ends were trimmed by 5 bases and 0 bases, with 14 bases remaining between them. CDR3 sequence: CAISKGPASSYEQYF. DNA of the CDR3: TGTGCCATCAGTAAGGGCCCAGCCAGCTCCTACGAGCAGTACTTC.